This TCR beta chain was identified during a study of blood T cell repertoires in COVID-19. Study-level background: Collection of acute and convalescent COVID-19 samples took place in the United States, Italy and Spain. Sources were T cells, B-cell-depleted T cells, or PBMCs; the material itself was cDNA or gDNA.

Authors' analysis steps: Reference gene primer amplification gave estimated nucleated cell counts. TCRdb's table, derived via immunoSEQ multiplex PCR, lists solely in-frame clones and lacks some. The DNA gave D and trimming, while V, J and clone size come from that table. The table has about 170,000 clones, 60% to 85% seen once. The CDR3 loop spans 17 amino acids. After removal of 5 bases from V and 1 base from J, the junction contained 9 bases not matched to a gene. Germline V gene data show CDR1 as SGHVS and CDR2 as FQNEAQ. The sequence came from a man between 65 and 85 years old with acute or convalescent COVID-19. Material: peripheral blood. The chain joins TRBV7-8 to TRBJ2-7; 12 bases line up with TRBD1. This CDR3 is CASSLQMGQGASYEQYF. In DNA form, the CDR3 reads TGTGCCAGCAGCCTTCAGATGGGACAGGGGGCATCCTACGAGCAGTACTTC.